The rows below give T cell receptor beta chains drawn from one sample of a study of T cell repertoires in cytomegalovirus infection. TCRdb reprocessed the reads with MiXCR, giving one entry per CDR3 protein. This sample carries under 450,000 distinct CDR3 sequences, roughly a third of them seen once, and the ten largest clones take roughly 12%. These receptors' antigens are unknown. The specimen was cultured PBMCs, collected from culture after CMV antigen stimulation. Receptors originate from a human donor in good health (CMV status not recorded). Some clones in this sample may be carry-over from other donors' samples. The CDR3 runs from the conserved cysteine through the conserved F or W. A D gene is named only where the DNA matches it firmly. A row's size may be missing; if present it is once, few, many or a size class.

>TRBV6-1|.|.|TRBJ2-3
CASSQDWLGADTQYF
TGTGCCAGCAGTCAAGATTGGTTGGGTGCAGATACGCAGTATTTT
>TRBV12-3/TRBV12-4|.|many|TRBJ2-3
CASSPGWTSTDTQYF
TGTGCCAGCAGTCCCGGGTGGACTAGCACAGATACGCAGTATTTT
>TRBV20-1|.|few|TRBJ2-5
CSASPTVQETQYF
TGCAGTGCTAGCCCGACAGTTCAAGAGACCCAGTACTTC
>TRBV11-3|.|few|TRBJ1-1
CASSLRGEDTEAFF
TGTGCCAGCAGCTTGCGGGGAGAGGACACTGAAGCTTTCTTT
>TRBV10-3|.|many|TRBJ2-5
CAISAKEGGMKTQYF
TGTGCCATCAGTGCAAAGGAGGGAGGCATGAAGACCCAGTACTTC
>TRBV6-5|.|.|TRBJ2-5
CTSSVLKERFETQYF
TGTACCAGCAGTGTCCTGAAGGAGAGGTTCGAGACCCAGTACTTC
>TRBV19|TRBD2|.|TRBJ2-1
CASTSLTSGSDEQFF
TGTGCCAGTACCTCACTGACTAGCGGGAGTGATGAGCAGTTCTTC
>TRBV19|.|.|TRBJ2-7
CASSPTPAYEQYF
TGTGCCAGTTCGCCGACTCCCGCCTACGAGCAGTACTTC
>TRBV28|.|.|TRBJ1-5
CASSFWGGKLNQPQHF
TGTGCCAGCAGTTTCTGGGGAGGGAAGTTGAATCAGCCCCAGCATTTT
>TRBV6-5|.|.|TRBJ2-1
CASRWGYNEQFF
TGTGCCAGCAGATGGGGTTACAATGAGCAGTTCTTC
>TRBV6-1|TRBD2|many|TRBJ2-7
CAARGTSGTYEQYF
TGTGCCGCCAGAGGGACTAGCGGGACCTACGAGCAGTACTTC
>TRBV19|.|.|TRBJ1-5
CASIRAGLSNQPQHF
TGTGCCAGTATACGGGCCGGATTAAGCAATCAGCCCCAGCATTTT
>TRBV11-2|TRBD2|.|TRBJ2-7
CASSVTTSVSSYEQYF
TGTGCCAGCAGCGTTACGACTAGCGTGAGCTCCTACGAGCAGTACTTC
>TRBV12-3/TRBV12-4|TRBD2|.|TRBJ2-3
CASSPSQAGGLTDTQYF
TGTGCCAGCAGTCCAAGTCAAGCGGGAGGGCTCACAGATACGCAGTATTTT
>TRBV5-6|.|.|TRBJ2-2
CATATRARNTGELFF
TGTGCCACCGCGACCCGGGCACGTAACACCGGGGAGCTGTTTTTT
>TRBV29-1|TRBD1|.|TRBJ1-1
CSVSTGMNTEAFF
TGCAGCGTTTCGACAGGGATGAACACTGAAGCTTTCTTT
>TRBV24-1|.|.|TRBJ1-5
CATSDPQGFQPQHF
TGTGCCACCAGTGACCCGCAAGGGTTTCAGCCCCAGCATTTT
>TRBV6-2/TRBV6-3|.|.|TRBJ2-5
CAATGRVQETQYF
TGTGCCGCCACAGGGAGAGTTCAAGAGACCCAGTACTTC
>TRBV29-1|TRBD1|once|TRBJ2-7
CSVRTGLSYEQYF
TGCAGCGTAAGGACAGGCCTCTCCTACGAGCAGTACTTC
>TRBV7-2|.|many|TRBJ2-3
CASSLVVGGGDTQYF
TGTGCCAGCAGCTTAGTGGTAGGAGGGGGAGATACGCAGTATTTT
>TRBV25-1|.|.|TRBJ2-5
CASSDSTRRKETQYF
TGTGCCAGCAGTGATTCTACCCGGCGGAAAGAGACCCAGTACTTC
>TRBV7-8|TRBD1|few|TRBJ1-2
CASSPRGVNYGYTF
TGTGCCAGCAGCCCCAGGGGGGTCAACTATGGCTACACCTTC
>TRBV6-5|.|.|TRBJ2-1
CASSLAPFSSYNEQFF
TGTGCCAGCAGCCTAGCGCCCTTCAGCTCCTACAATGAGCAGTTCTTC
>TRBV7-2|TRBD1|many|TRBJ2-1
CASSKDRVGGEQFF
TGTGCCAGCAGCAAAGACAGGGTTGGGGGTGAGCAGTTCTTC
>TRBV20-1|TRBD2|.|TRBJ2-5
CSARDAGGIETQYF
TGCAGTGCTAGAGACGCGGGGGGAATAGAGACCCAGTACTTC
>TRBV12-3/TRBV12-4|TRBD1|few|TRBJ2-1
CASSLWTGGYNEQFF
TGTGCCAGCAGTTTATGGACAGGGGGTTACAATGAGCAGTTCTTC
>TRBV10-3|.|.|TRBJ1-1
CAISLQLDTEAFF
TGTGCCATCAGTCTACAGTTGGACACTGAAGCTTTCTTT
>TRBV4-1|.|.|TRBJ1-1
CASSQERGSPAEAFF
TGCGCCAGCAGCCAAGAGAGGGGTTCCCCCGCTGAAGCTTTCTTT
>TRBV7-2|TRBD2|.|TRBJ2-5
CASSSPSGRAGEETQYF
TGTGCCAGCAGCTCTCCTAGCGGGAGGGCCGGAGAAGAGACCCAGTACTTC
>TRBV7-9|.|many|TRBJ2-1
CASSLVTTSGPSRGSYNEQFF
TGTGCCAGCAGCTTAGTAACTACCAGCGGGCCTAGTCGGGGTTCCTACAATGAGCAGTTCTTC
>TRBV7-3|.|once|TRBJ1-1
CASSLTGGSYTEAFF
TGTGCCAGCAGCCTAACGGGGGGGTCTTACACTGAAGCTTTCTTT
>TRBV7-9|.|few|TRBJ2-5
CASSLDLSSRGPTQYF
TGTGCCAGCAGCTTAGATCTGAGTTCCCGAGGTCCGACCCAGTACTTC
>TRBV6-1|TRBD2|few|TRBJ2-5
CASTVSGGETQYF
TGTGCCAGCACCGTCTCGGGGGGGGAGACCCAGTACTTC
>TRBV29-1|.|.|TRBJ1-2
CSVQRTVYGYTF
TGCAGCGTTCAAAGGACGGTCTATGGCTACACCTTC
>TRBV25-1|TRBD2|.|TRBJ2-3
CASRNTGGSSDTQYF
TGTGCCAGCAGGAATACGGGGGGGTCCTCGGATACGCAGTATTTT
>TRBV5-4|.|once|TRBJ1-2
CASSFQRTVNYGYTF
TGTGCCAGCAGCTTCCAAAGGACGGTGAACTATGGCTACACCTTC
>TRBV7-2|.|many|TRBJ2-3
CASSFRRQDTDTQYF
TGTGCCAGCAGCTTCCGACGACAGGACACAGATACGCAGTATTTT
>TRBV11-3|TRBD2|few|TRBJ2-1
CASTGSGSFNEQFF
TGTGCCAGCACAGGTAGCGGGAGTTTTAATGAGCAGTTCTTC
>TRBV6-2/TRBV6-3|.|few|TRBJ1-1
CASSTRRNEAFF
TGTGCCAGCAGTACCCGTCGAAATGAAGCTTTCTTT
>TRBV11-2|TRBD1|.|TRBJ1-6
CASSLYRNRGHNSPLHF
TGTGCCAGCAGCTTATATCGAAACAGGGGCCATAATTCACCCCTCCACTTT
>TRBV20-1|.|.|TRBJ1-2
CSAPHQKYRDLSGYTF
TGCAGTGCTCCCCATCAAAAGTACAGGGATTTGTCCGGCTACACCTTC
>TRBV24-1|.|.|TRBJ2-2
CATFFSSSTGELFF
TGTGCCACCTTTTTTTCCTCCAGCACCGGGGAGCTGTTTTTT
>TRBV4-3|TRBD1|.|TRBJ2-5
CASSQPDRVGETQYF
TGCGCCAGCAGCCAACCGGACAGGGTGGGGGAGACCCAGTACTTC
>TRBV19|.|.|TRBJ1-5
CASNNGYSNQPQHF
TGTGCCAGTAACAACGGTTATAGCAATCAGCCCCAGCATTTT
>TRBV7-6|.|.|TRBJ2-3
CASSLEVRNLGTNPTTDTQYF
TGTGCCAGCAGCTTAGAAGTAAGGAACTTAGGAACCAATCCTACCACAGATACGCAGTATTTT
>TRBV6-2/TRBV6-3|TRBD2|.|TRBJ2-3
CASSYVVGLAGGPGADTQYF
TGTGCCAGCAGTTACGTCGTGGGACTAGCGGGAGGGCCAGGGGCAGATACGCAGTATTTT
>TRBV2|.|.|TRBJ1-5
CASRGPRNQPQHF
TGTGCCAGCAGGGGGCCTCGGAATCAGCCCCAGCATTTT
>TRBV6-1|.|.|TRBJ1-2
CASSVGQTTSFAYGYTF
TGTGCCAGCAGTGTAGGGCAGACTACCTCTTTTGCCTATGGCTACACCTTC
>TRBV5-6|.|.|TRBJ1-3
CASSFRQGSHTIYF
TGTGCCAGCAGCTTTAGGCAGGGCTCGCACACCATATATTTT